The sequence of this T cell receptor beta chain was determined in a study of neurological immune-mediated disorders (dated by TCRdb to between 2019 and 2020). In terms of the full investigation: Among the approximately 34 multiple sclerosis patients, some 31 had relapsing-remitting MS and 3 had secondary progressive MS. Peripheral blood TCR-beta repertoires from HTLV-I-associated myelopathy (HAM/TSP) patients, multiple sclerosis patients and healthy controls were compared by UMI-based sequencing. Alongside PBMC samples, the set of fewer than 110 TCR-beta libraries contained longitudinal samples, technical triplicates, and paired CD4+ and CD8+ T-cell subsets that had been sorted. The cohort included approximately 70 subjects: approximately 14 with HAM/TSP, some 35 with multiple sclerosis, and 20 or so healthy controls.

Unsorted PBMC libraries were generated from 2 million PBMCs stored in RNAlater at -80 °C until RNA extraction. Multiple sclerosis patients were enrolled in a US clinical protocol evaluating disease progression by magnetic resonance imaging. Peripheral blood was subjected to Ficoll-Hypaque density gradient centrifugation to isolate PBMCs, which were then cryopreserved in liquid nitrogen. This clonotype has ten or more counts. The antigen it recognizes is unknown. Base qualities were left out, and no much larger clone turns up one base away. V is shortened by 5 bases, J by 6 bases, and the region joining them spans 13 bases. The CDR3, from cysteine to phenylalanine, totals 12 residues. CDR3 DNA is the only sequence kept; it has 36 bases, read in frame from the first base. CDR1 and CDR2 are drawn from the germline V gene (reference sequence): DFQATT, SNEGSKA. The paper as a whole reports these results and caveats: In phylogenetic analysis, the repertoires of 18 of 34 MS patients grouped into a cluster of related CDR3 sequences, which suggests a possible signature at the repertoire level. No identical CDR3 amino acid sequences were shared among expanded clones across subjects, suggesting private TCR-beta repertoires in all groups. The MS cluster showed no association with clinical or MRI features, and the authors stated that larger cohorts are needed. TCR clonal expansion was highest in HAM/TSP patients and lowest in MS patients, with MS patients falling below even healthy controls.

cDNA was synthesized by template-switch 5'RACE using a primer with a 10-nucleotide random unique molecular identifier that tagged each TCR transcript. Every sequencing run yielded over 170 million TCR-beta sequences covering 15-18 subjects. The RNeasy kit was used to extract total RNA. TCR-beta VDJ regions were amplified with primers for the TCR constant region and the 5'RACE anchor, using the KAPA Real-time Library Amplification kit. Sample indexes and Illumina adaptors were added in a first PCR, and a second PCR then increased library yield. The roughly 650 bp TCR product was size-selected on a 2% E-gel SizeSelection system after Ampure bead purification. Before pooling, libraries had their quality checked on a Bioanalyzer, their concentration measured with Qubit, and their quantity determined with the Kapa Library Quantification kit. An Illumina HiSeq 2500 sequenced the libraries paired-end 2 x 150 bp. To increase sequence diversity, roughly 24-31% phiX was spiked into each library pool. Processing in the source paper ran as follows. Quality-filtered reads were processed with the UMI-based MiGEC pipeline, and over 85% of raw TCR sequences were removed by the MiGEC pipeline during error correction. IMGT germline references were used for alignment of VDJ genes, and clonotypes were defined by a unique CDR3 amino acid sequence together with V-J genes. Clonal expansion, Shannon diversity, and CDR3 relatedness (CalcPairwiseDistances, ClusterSamples) were evaluated with VDJtools, and phylogenetic trees were built with CLCbio workbench. Clones with at least 8 unique UMIs were defined as expanded, with this threshold being based on coefficient-of-variation modelling across technical triplicates. TCRdb's own reprocessing of the public reads used fastp at Q25 and MiXCR and kept productive beta chains. Under each unique CDR3 protein, matching rows form one entry showing the most common genes and DNA. In this record, the V and J calls reflect TCRdb's handling and not the investigators' own analysis. In this sample the table shows about 40,000 distinct CDR3 sequences, 2% to 3% of which occur a single time. The top ten constitute approximately 2.2% of the sample.

The V gene is TRBV20-1 and the J gene is TRBJ1-1, with the D gene not clear enough to name. The sequence came from a man aged 45 to 65 with multiple sclerosis. The sequenced sample was PBMCs. The DNA sequence is given as TGCAGTGCTCAGAGCGACGGTGCTGAAGCTTTCTTT. Its protein reads: CSAQSDGAEAFF.